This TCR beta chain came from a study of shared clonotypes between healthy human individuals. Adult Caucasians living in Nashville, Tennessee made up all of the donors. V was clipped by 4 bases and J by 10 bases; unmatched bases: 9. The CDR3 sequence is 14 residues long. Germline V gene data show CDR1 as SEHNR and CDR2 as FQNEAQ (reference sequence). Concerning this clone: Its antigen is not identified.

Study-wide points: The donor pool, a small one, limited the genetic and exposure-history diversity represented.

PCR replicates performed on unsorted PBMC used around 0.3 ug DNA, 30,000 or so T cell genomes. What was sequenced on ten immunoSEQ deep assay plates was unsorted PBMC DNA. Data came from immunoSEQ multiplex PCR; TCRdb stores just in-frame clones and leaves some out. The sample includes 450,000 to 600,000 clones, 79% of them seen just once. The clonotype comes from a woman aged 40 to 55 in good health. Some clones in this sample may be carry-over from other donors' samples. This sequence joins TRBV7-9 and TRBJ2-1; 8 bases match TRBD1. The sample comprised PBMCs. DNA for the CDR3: TGTGCCAGCAGCTCGGACAGGGCCCTCGGAGAGCAGTTCTTC. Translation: CASSSDRALGEQFF. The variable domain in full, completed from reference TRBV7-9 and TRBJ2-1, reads DTGVSQNPRHKITKRGQNVTFRCDPISEHNRLYWYRQTLGQGPEFLTYFQNEAQLEKSRLLSDRFSAERPKGSFSTLEIQRTEQGDSAMYLCASSSDRALGEQFFGPGTRLTVL.